This T cell receptor (beta chain) was recorded in a study of CD8+CD57+ T cells in acquired aplastic anemia. The template used for profiling TCR beta VDJ and CDR3 was genomic DNA. TCRdb recomputed calls from the reads with MiXCR, one row per CDR3 protein. The sample shows 100,000 to 130,000 distinct CDR3 sequences, around half of them seen only once. Germline-derived CDR1 and CDR2 are DFQATT and SNEGSKA (reference sequence). There are 14 residues in the CDR3. Details on this clonotype: At one of its ends the junction is not consistent with the germline gene, which may arise from a read error.

The sequencing input was sorted CD4+, CD8+, or CD8+CD57+ T cells (not recorded which) from PBMCs. The sequence was obtained from a human donor in good health, serving as a control. The chain recombines TRBV20-1 with TRBJ2-1; 9 bases fit TRBD2. The CDR3 here is CSTRDLAGNNEQFF. The CDR3, as DNA: TGCAGTACTAGAGATCTAGCGGGGAATAATGAGCAGTTCTTC.